This T cell receptor (beta chain) was recovered during a study of OX40 agonist ivuxolimab in advanced cancers. Across the study: Those enrolled were 82.7% male, with a mean age of around 55 years and ages from about 20 to 90.

Germline V gene sequence: CDR1 SGHTA, CDR2 FQGNSA. The CDR3 covers 14 residues. V dropped 3 bases and J dropped 0 bases, with 9 bases sitting between them. The method was immunoSEQ multiplex PCR; TCRdb's version includes in-frame clones alone and lacks a portion of them. The sample records approximately 10,000 clones, 77% being singletons. This clonotype was obtained from an adult with an advanced solid tumor such as melanoma, head and neck, liver or kidney cancer. V usage is TRBV7-2 and J usage is TRBJ2-7; D gene ambiguous. Sequencing used CD4+ or CD8+ T cells sorted from blood, obtained in a trial of the OX40 agonist ivuxolimab. CDR3 bases: TGTGCCAGCAGCTTCCTGGGCCTCTCCTACGAGCAGTACTTC. This translates into CASSFLGLSYEQYF.